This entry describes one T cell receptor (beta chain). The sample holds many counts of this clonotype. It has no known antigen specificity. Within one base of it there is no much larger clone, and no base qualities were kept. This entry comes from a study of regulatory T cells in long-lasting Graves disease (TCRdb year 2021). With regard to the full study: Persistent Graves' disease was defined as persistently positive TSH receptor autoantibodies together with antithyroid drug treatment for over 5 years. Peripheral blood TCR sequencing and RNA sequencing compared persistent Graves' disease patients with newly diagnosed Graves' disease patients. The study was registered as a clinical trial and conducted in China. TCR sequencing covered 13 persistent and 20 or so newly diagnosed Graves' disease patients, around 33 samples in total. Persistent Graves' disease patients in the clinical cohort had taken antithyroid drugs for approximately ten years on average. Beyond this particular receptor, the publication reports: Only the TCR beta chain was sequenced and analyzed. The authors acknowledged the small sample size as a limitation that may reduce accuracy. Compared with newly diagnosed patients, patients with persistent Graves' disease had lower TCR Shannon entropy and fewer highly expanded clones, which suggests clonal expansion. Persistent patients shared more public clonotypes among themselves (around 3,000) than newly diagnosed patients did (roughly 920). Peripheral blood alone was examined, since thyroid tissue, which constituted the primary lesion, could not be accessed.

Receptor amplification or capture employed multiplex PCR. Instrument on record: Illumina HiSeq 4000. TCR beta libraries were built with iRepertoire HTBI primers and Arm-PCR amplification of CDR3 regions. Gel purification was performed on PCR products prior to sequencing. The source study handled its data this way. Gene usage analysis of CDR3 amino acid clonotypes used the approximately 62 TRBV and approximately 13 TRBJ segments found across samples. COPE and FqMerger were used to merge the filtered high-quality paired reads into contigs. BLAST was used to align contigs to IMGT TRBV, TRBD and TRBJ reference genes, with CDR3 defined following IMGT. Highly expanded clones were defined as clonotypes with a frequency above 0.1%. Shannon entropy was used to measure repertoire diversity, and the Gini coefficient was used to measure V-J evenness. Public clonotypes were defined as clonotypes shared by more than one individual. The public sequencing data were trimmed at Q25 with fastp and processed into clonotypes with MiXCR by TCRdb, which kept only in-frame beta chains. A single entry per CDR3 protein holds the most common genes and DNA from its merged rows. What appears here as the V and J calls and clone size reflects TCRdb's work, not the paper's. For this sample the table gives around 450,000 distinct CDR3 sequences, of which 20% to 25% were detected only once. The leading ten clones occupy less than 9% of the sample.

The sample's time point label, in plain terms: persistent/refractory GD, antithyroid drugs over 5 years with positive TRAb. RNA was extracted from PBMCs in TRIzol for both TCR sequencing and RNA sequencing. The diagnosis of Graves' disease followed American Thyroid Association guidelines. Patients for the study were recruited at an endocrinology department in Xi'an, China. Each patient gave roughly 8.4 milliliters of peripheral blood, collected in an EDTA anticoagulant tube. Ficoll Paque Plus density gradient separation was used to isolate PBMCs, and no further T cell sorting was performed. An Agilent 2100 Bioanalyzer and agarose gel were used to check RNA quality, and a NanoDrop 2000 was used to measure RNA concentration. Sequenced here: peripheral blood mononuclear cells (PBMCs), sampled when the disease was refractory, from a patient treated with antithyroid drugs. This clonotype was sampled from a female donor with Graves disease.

In nucleotides, the sequence is TGTGCCAGCAGTTCGACAGGGGTCGAGCAGTACTTC. It codes for CASSSTGVEQYF. The rearrangement joined TRBV6-5 to TRBJ2-7; TRBD1 aligns with 8 central bases. Reading from cysteine to phenylalanine, the CDR3 counts 12 amino acids. Of all the DNA, just the CDR3 is kept, 36 bases in frame from base 1. Via the germline V gene, CDR1 is MNHEY and CDR2 SVGAGI. After removal of 4 bases from V and 6 bases from J, the junction retains 2 bases not matched to a gene.